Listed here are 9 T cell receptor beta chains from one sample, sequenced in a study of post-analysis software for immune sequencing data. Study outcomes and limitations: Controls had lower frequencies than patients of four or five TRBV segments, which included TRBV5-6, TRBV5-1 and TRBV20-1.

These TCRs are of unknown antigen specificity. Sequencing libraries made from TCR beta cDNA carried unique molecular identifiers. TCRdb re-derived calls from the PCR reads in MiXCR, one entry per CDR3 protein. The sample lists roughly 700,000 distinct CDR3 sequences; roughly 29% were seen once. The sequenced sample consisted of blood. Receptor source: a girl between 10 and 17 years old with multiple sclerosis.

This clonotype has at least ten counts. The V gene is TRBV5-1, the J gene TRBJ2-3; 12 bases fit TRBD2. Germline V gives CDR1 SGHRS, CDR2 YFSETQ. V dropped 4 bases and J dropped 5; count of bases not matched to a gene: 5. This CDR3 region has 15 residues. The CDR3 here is CASSTGLAGVDTQYF. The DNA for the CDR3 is TGCGCCAGCAGCACGGGACTAGCGGGCGTAGATACGCAGTATTTT.

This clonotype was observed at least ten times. The CDR3 is CAISERGGEETQYF. The CDR3 DNA sequence: TGTGCCATCAGTGAAAGGGGAGGGGAAGAGACCCAGTACTTC. The chain carries TRBV10-3 and TRBJ2-5, with 7 bases identical to TRBD2. Germline V lookup: CDR1 ENHRY, CDR2 SYGVKD. Trimming cost V 3 bases and J 3 bases; bases outside gene matches: 4. The CDR3 is 14 residues long.

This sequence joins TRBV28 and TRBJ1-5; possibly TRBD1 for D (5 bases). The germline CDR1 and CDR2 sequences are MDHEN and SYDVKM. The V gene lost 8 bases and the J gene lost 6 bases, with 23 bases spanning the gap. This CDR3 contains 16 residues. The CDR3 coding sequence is TGTGCCAGCTCGTTCGGTTCAGGGAGGATGCGTCAGCCCCAGCATTTT. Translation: CASSFGSGRMRQPQHF.

CDR3 sequence (DNA): TGTGCCTGGAGTACCTCAGGGGATCAGCCCCAGCATTTT. Protein sequence: CAWSTSGDQPQHF. This chain joins TRBV30 and TRBJ1-5; TRBD1 might be the D (6 bases). Looked up from germline, CDR1 is GTSNPN and CDR2 is SVGIG (reference sequence). The V end lost 2 bases, the J end lost 5 bases, and 10 bases lay between the germline ends. CDR3 length: 13 residues.

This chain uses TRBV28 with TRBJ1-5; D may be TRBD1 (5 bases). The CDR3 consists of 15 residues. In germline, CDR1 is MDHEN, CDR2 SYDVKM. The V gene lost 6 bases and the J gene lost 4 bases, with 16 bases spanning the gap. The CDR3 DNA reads TGTGCCAGCAGCCCTAGGTGGGGGGGGAATCAGCCCCAGCATTTT. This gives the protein CASSPRWGGNQPQHF.

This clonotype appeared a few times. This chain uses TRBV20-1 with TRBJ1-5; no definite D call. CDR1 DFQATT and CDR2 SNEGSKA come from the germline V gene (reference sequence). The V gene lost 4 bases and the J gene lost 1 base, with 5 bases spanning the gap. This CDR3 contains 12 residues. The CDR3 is CSATVSNQPQHF. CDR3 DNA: TGCAGTGCTACTGTCAGCAATCAGCCCCAGCATTTT.

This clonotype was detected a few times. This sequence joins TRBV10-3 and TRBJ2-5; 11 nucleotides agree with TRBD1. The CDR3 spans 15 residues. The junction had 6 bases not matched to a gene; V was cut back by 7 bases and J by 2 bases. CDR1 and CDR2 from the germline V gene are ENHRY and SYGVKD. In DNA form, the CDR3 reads TGTGCCATCAACTCGGGACAGGGGGAACAAGAGACCCAGTACTTC. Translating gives CAINSGQGEQETQYF.

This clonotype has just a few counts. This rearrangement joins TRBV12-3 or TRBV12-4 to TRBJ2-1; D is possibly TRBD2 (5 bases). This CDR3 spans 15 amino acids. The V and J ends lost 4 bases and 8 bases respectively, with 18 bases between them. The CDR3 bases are TGTGCCAGCAGTTCCCCCGCCGAACTAGGCGATGAGCAGTTCTTC. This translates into CASSSPAELGDEQFF.

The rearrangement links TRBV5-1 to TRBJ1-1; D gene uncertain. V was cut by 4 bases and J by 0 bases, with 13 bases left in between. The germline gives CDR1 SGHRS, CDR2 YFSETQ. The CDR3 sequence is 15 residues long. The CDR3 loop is CASSPQFLVNTEAFF. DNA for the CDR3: TGCGCCAGCAGCCCCCAGTTCCTAGTGAACACTGAAGCTTTCTTT.